What follows are 6 T cell receptor beta chains derived from one specimen sequenced in a study of PD-1 blockade in classical Hodgkin lymphoma. This sample's time point: cycle 4 day 1 (C4D1), after less than seven weeks of nivolumab. Every single patient, without exception, relapsed after autologous stem cell transplantation, and brentuximab vedotin exposure varied. Generated by immunoSEQ multiplex PCR, the TCRdb table keeps only in-frame clones and is missing some. The sample has some 90,000 clones; approximately 86% are singletons. The sample in question was peripheral blood mononuclear cells (PBMCs), obtained before the fourth cycle of nivolumab. The receptors shown here come from a human donor with classical Hodgkin lymphoma.

This chain uses TRBV18 with TRBJ1-1; the D is unclear. The CDR3 length is 12 residues. Germline V CDR1 and CDR2: KGHSH, LQKENI. V was pared by 2 bases and J by 8 bases, with 9 bases between. CDR3 DNA sequence: TGTGCCAGCTCACCAGGTTATACCGAAGCTTTCTTT. Amino acid sequence: CASSPGYTEAFF.

The chain is built from TRBV5-6 and TRBJ2-5; TRBD2 agrees at 13 bases. Trimming at V came to 3 bases and at J to 4 bases, leaving 12 bases not matched to a gene. Germline-derived CDR1 and CDR2 are SGHDT and YYEEEE. This CDR3 region has 18 residues. CDR3 loop: CASSYRRLAGGRGETQYF. The DNA for the CDR3 is TGTGCCAGCAGCTACAGACGACTAGCGGGAGGACGCGGAGAGACCCAGTACTTC. Full variable domain (rest looked up from reference TRBV5-6 and TRBJ2-5): DAGVTQSPTHLIKTRGQQVTLRCSPKSGHDTVSWYQQALGQGPQFIFQYYEEEERQRGNFPDRFSGHQFPNYSSELNVNALLLGDSALYLCASSYRRLAGGRGETQYFGPGTRLLVL.

This rearrangement joins TRBV4-1 to TRBJ1-5; D remains unclear. The CDR3 is 16 amino acids. V lost 3 bases and J lost 1, with 13 bases in between. The germline V gene encodes CDR1 MGHRA and CDR2 YSYEKL. The CDR3 nucleotides are TGCGCCAGCAGCCAGGCAGTTTTAGGGAGCAATCAGCCCCAGCATTTT. Encoded protein: CASSQAVLGSNQPQHF.

This clone was seen once. J is TRBJ2-7 and V is TRBV10-1; unclear D gene. Germline V gives CDR1 WNHNN, CDR2 SYGVQD (reference sequence). The CDR3 extends over 12 amino acids. The V gene lost 6 bases and the J gene lost 2 bases, with 8 bases spanning the gap. The CDR3 here is CASSHGTYEQYF. The DNA of the CDR3 is TGCGCCAGCAGCCATGGTACCTACGAGCAGTACTTC.

The gene calls are TRBV19 and TRBJ1-1; no firm D call. Germline CDR1 and CDR2: LNHDA and SQIVND (reference sequence). V lost 5 bases, J lost 6 bases, and 19 bases lay in between. The CDR3 is made up of 15 amino acids. The CDR3 here is CASSFHSLAGAEAFF. CDR3 nucleotides: TGTGCCAGTAGTTTCCACTCCCTGGCCGGGGCTGAAGCTTTCTTT. The complete variable domain, with remaining parts taken from reference TRBV19 and TRBJ1-1, reads DGGITQSPKYLFRKEGQNVTLSCEQNLNHDAMYWYRQDPGQGLRLIYYSQIVNDFQKGDIAEGYSVSREKKESFPLTVTSAQKNPTAFYLCASSFHSLAGAEAFFGQGTRLTVV.

This sequence joins TRBV10-3 and TRBJ2-2, with 8 bases fitting TRBD1. J was trimmed by 0 bases and V by 6 bases; bases with no gene match: 6. Germline CDR1 ENHRY, CDR2 SYGVKD. The CDR3 totals 16 residues. The DNA for the CDR3 is TGTGCCATCAGAAACAGGGGGGACGCGAACACCGGGGAGCTGTTTTTT. Translated, it gives CAIRNRGDANTGELFF.